One sample yielded the 5 T cell receptor beta chains listed below, sequenced in a study of blood T cell repertoires in COVID-19. Sequencing was performed with immunoSEQ multiplex PCR; in TCRdb, only in-frame clones are kept and a portion is missing. Of roughly 280,000 clones in the sample, roughly 80% are singletons; the top ten hold 4.2%. The source material was peripheral blood. The receptor source for this set is a man in his sixties with acute or convalescent COVID-19.

The table lists this clone with a few counts. Distinct nucleotide sequences in the sample also encode this CDR3. J is TRBJ1-2 and V is TRBV29-1, with D possibly matching TRBD1 (6 bases). The V end lost 4 bases, the J end lost 3 bases, and 6 bases lay between the germline ends. The CDR3 length is 11 residues. Germline CDR1 is SQVTM and CDR2 is ANQGSEA. Written as DNA, the CDR3 is TGCAGCGTTGGACAGGACTATGGCTACACCTTC. Encoded protein: CSVGQDYGYTF.

The chain has TRBV11-2 and TRBJ2-3, with 7 nucleotides matching TRBD1. The germline gives CDR1 SGHAT, CDR2 FQNNGV. Trimming removed 4 bases from V and 3 bases from J; junction bases left unmatched: 19. This CDR3 is 19 amino acids long. The CDR3 is CASSSSENRGWYGTDTQYF. The CDR3 nucleotides read TGTGCCAGCAGCTCGTCTGAGAACAGGGGATGGTATGGTACAGATACGCAGTATTTT.

The V gene is TRBV28, the J gene TRBJ1-2, with D perhaps TRBD1 (5 bases). V lost 7 bases to trimming and J lost 6 bases, with 18 bases between them. Germline V lookup: CDR1 MDHEN, CDR2 SYDVKM. CDR3 length: 14 residues. The CDR3 reads CASITYGGGHGYTF. Here the CDR3 DNA reads TGTGCCAGCATTACGTATGGGGGAGGTCATGGCTACACCTTC.

This clone is a singleton in its sample. The chain employs TRBV3-1 (or the pseudogene TRBV3-2) and TRBJ2-5, with 7 bases fitting TRBD2. The V gene's germline CDR1 is LGHDT and CDR2 YNNKEL (reference sequence). This CDR3 is 14 amino acids long. Losses at the gene ends were 1 base for V and 4 bases for J; bases not matched to a gene: 3. The CDR3 sequence: CASSQGAGIETQYF. DNA of the CDR3: TGTGCCAGCAGCCAAGGAGCGGGGATAGAGACCCAGTACTTC.

The gene calls are TRBV25-1 and TRBJ1-4; D might be TRBD1 (5 bases). V was trimmed by 7 bases and J by 1 base, leaving 13 bases between them. CDR3 length: 15 residues. CDR1 and CDR2 from the germline V gene are MGHDK and SYGVNS. DNA for the CDR3: TGTGCCAGCACGGCAGGGCATCAAACTAATGAAAAACTGTTTTTT. As protein: CASTAGHQTNEKLFF.